The entry that follows covers one T cell receptor beta chain sequence. What it recognizes is unknown. The CDR3 contains 16 residues. The V and J ends lost 7 bases and 0 bases respectively, with 16 bases between them. Germline CDR1 reads MDHEN; CDR2 reads SYDVKM. These data come from a study of PD-L1 blockade in urothelial cancer. Background on the study: Blood analyses occurred 3 weeks (second dose) and 6 weeks post treatment start. The study recovered a median of roughly 150,000 T cells per blood sample. Whole-study results and caveats: For durable-benefit patients, tumor-associated blood clones expanded more at 3 weeks.

Every PCR received spiked-in synthetic TCR analog templates. Produced via immunoSEQ multiplex PCR; TCRdb's table is partial and in-frame only. The sample lists approximately 63,000 clones, 75% to 90% occurring once. Noted time point: pretreatment peripheral blood. J is TRBJ1-5 and V is TRBV28, with D perhaps TRBD1 (6 bases). This clonotype was sampled from a man aged 65-85 years with urothelial cancer. The specimen comprised PBMCs, sampled around atezolizumab (anti-PD-L1) treatment. Here the CDR3 reads CASKYRESYSNQPQHF. CDR3 DNA sequence: TGTGCCAGCAAATACAGGGAGTCGTATAGCAATCAGCCCCAGCATTTT.